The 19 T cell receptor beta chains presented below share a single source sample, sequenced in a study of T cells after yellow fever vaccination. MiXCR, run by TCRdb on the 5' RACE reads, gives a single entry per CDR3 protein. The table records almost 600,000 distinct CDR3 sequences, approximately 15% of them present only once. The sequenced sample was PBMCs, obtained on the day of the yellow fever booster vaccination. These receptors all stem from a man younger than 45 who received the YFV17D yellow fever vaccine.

This CDR3 is CASSLRGRDDPREQYF. The DNA for the CDR3 is TGTGCCAGCAGCTTGAGGGGGCGGGACGACCCCCGGGAGCAGTACTTC. The chain carries TRBV5-8 and TRBJ2-7; D is possibly TRBD1 (7 bases). The V end was cut by 1 base, the J end by 7 bases, with 21 bases between. The CDR3 totals 16 residues. CDR1 and CDR2 from the germline V gene are SGHTS and YDEGEE.

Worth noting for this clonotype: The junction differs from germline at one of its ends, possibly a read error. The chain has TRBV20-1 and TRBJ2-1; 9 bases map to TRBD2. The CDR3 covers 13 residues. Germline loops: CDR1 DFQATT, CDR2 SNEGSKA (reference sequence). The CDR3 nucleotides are TGCAGTGCTTCTTCGGGGACTAGCCAATCTGGGGTCTTC. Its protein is CSASSGTSQSGVF.

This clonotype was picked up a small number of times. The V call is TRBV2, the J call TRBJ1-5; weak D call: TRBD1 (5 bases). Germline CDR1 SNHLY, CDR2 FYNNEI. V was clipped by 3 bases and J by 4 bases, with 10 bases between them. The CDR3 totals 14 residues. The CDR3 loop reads CASSESGHNQPQHF. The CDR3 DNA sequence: TGTGCCAGCAGTGAGTCAGGGCATAATCAGCCCCAGCATTTT.

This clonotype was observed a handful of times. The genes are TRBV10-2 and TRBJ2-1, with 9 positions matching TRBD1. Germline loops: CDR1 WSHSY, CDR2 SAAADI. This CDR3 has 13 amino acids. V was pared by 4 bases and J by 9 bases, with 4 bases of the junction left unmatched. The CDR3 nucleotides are TGCGCCAGCAGTGGGACAGGGGTGGGTGAGCAGTTCTTC. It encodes CASSGTGVGEQFF.

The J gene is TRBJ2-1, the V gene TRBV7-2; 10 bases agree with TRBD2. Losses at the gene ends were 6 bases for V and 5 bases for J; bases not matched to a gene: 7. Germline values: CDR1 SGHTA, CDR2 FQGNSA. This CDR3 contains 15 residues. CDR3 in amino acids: CASRRGLAQDNEQFF. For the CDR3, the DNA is TGTGCCAGCAGGCGGGGACTAGCGCAGGACAATGAGCAGTTCTTC.

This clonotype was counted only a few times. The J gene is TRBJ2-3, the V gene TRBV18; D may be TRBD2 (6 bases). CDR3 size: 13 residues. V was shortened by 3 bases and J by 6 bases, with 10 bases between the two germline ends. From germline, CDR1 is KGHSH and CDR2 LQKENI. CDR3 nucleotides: TGTGCCAGCTCACCCGGGAGCGAGGATACGCAGTATTTT. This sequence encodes CASSPGSEDTQYF.

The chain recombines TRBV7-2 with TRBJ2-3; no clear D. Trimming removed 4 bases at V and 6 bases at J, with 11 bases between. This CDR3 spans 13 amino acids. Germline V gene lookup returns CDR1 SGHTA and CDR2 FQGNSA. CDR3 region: CASSSAPRDTQYF. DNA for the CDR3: TGTGCCAGCAGCTCGGCCCCTCGGGATACGCAGTATTTT.

DNA for the CDR3: TGCAGTGCTTCACCGGGACAGGGTTATTATGGCTACACCTTC. Translated, it gives CSASPGQGYYGYTF. The chain has TRBV20-1 and TRBJ1-2; TRBD1 matches at 9 bases. The CDR3 consists of 14 residues. In germline, CDR1 is DFQATT, CDR2 SNEGSKA (reference sequence). The V and J ends lost 5 bases and 5 bases, in that order; junction bases with no gene match: 9.

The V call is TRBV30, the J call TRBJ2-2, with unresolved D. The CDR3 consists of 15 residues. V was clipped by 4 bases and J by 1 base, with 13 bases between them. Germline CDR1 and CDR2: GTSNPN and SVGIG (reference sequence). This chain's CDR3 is CAWTGVGWNTGELFF. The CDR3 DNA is TGTGCCTGGACCGGTGTAGGGTGGAACACCGGGGAGCTGTTTTTT.

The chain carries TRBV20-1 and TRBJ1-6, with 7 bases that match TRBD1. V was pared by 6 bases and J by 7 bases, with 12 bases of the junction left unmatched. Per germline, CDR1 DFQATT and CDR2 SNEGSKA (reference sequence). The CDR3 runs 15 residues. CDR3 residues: CSAFQGGQLNSPLHF. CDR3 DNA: TGCAGTGCCTTTCAGGGGGGACAGCTAAATTCACCCCTCCACTTT.

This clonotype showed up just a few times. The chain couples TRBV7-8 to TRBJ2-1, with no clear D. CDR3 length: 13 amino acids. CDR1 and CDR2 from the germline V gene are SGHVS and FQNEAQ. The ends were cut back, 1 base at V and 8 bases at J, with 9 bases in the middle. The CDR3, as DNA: TGTGCCAGCAGCTTAGACGGGCTCCATGAGCAGTTCTTC. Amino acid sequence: CASSLDGLHEQFF.

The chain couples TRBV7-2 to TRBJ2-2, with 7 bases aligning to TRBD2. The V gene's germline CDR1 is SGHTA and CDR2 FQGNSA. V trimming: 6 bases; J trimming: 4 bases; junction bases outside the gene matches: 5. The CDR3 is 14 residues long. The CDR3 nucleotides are TGTGCCAGCAGGCTAGCGGAGATCACCGGGGAGCTGTTTTTT. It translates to CASRLAEITGELFF. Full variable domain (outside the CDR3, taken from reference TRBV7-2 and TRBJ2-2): GAGVSQSPSNKVTEKGKDVELRCDPISGHTALYWYRQSLGQGLEFLIYFQGNSAPDKSGLPSDRFSAERTGGSVSTLTIQRTQQEDSAVYLCASRLAEITGELFFGEGSRLTVL.

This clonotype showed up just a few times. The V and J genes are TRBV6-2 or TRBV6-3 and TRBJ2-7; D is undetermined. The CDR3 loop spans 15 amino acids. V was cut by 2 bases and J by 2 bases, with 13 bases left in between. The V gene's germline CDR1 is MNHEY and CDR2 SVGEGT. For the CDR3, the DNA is TGTGCCAGCAGTTACCCCGGCAGGATTACCTACGAGCAGTACTTC. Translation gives CASSYPGRITYEQYF.

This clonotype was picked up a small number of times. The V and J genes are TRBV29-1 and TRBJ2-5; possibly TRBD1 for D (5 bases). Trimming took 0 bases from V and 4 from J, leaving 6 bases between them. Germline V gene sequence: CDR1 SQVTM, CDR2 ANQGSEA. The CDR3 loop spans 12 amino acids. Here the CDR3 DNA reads TGCAGCGTTGAAGAAGGGGTAGAGACCCAGTACTTC. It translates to CSVEEGVETQYF. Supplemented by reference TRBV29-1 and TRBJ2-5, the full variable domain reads SAVISQKPSRDICQRGTSLTIQCQVDSQVTMMFWYRQQPGQSLTLIATANQGSEATYESGFVIDKFPISRPNLTFSTLTVSNMSPEDSSIYLCSVEEGVETQYFGPGTRLLVL.

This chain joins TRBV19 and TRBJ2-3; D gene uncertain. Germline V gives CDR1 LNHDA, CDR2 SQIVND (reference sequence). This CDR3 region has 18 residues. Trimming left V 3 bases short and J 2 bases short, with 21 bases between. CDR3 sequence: CASSIGFAARPPTDTQYF. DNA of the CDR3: TGTGCCAGTAGTATTGGTTTCGCGGCTCGTCCTCCCACAGATACGCAGTATTTT. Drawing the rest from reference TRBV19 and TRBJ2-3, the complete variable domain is DGGITQSPKYLFRKEGQNVTLSCEQNLNHDAMYWYRQDPGQGLRLIYYSQIVNDFQKGDIAEGYSVSREKKESFPLTVTSAQKNPTAFYLCASSIGFAARPPTDTQYFGPGTRLTVL.

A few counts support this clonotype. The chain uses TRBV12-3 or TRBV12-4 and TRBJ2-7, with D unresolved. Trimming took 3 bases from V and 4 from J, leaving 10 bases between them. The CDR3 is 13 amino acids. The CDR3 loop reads CASSFGYEYEQYF. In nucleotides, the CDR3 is TGTGCCAGCAGTTTCGGGTATGAGTACGAGCAGTACTTC.

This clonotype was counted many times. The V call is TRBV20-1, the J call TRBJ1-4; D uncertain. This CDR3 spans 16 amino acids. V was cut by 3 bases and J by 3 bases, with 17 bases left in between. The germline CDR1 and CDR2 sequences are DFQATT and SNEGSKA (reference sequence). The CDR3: CSASSDGLRANEKLFF. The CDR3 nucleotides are TGCAGTGCTAGTTCCGACGGTCTGCGAGCTAATGAAAAACTGTTTTTT.

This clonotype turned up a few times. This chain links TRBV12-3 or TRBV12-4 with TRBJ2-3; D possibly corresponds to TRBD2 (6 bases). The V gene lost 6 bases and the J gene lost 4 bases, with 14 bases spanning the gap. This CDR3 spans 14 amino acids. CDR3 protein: CASRAGLNADTQYF. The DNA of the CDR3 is TGTGCCAGCAGGGCGGGACTTAATGCAGATACGCAGTATTTT.

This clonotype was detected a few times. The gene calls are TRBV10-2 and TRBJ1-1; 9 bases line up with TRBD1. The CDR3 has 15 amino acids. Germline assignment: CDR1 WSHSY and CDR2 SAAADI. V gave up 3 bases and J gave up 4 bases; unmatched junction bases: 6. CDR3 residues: CASSDVRTGVTEAFF. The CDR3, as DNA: TGCGCCAGCAGTGATGTCCGGACAGGGGTCACTGAAGCTTTCTTT.